This entry is about one TCR beta chain. Its antigen is unidentified. This record belongs to a study of graft-versus-host responses after intestinal transplantation. Study details: Each transplant was multivisceral, liver-intestinal, or isolated intestinal. Points from the study as a whole: Early HvG declines after transplant were associated with peak circulating GvH clone levels.

V was pared by 4 bases and J by 5 bases, with 15 bases between. Germline V gene sequence: CDR1 SGHRS, CDR2 YFSETQ. The length of the CDR3 is 14 residues. Libraries were prepared by immunoSEQ multiplex PCR; TCRdb keeps only in-frame clonotypes and omits some of them. The sample has fewer than 85,000 clones, roughly 94% seen once. This clonotype originated in a human donor who received an intestinal transplant. The rearrangement joins TRBV5-1 to TRBJ1-1; TRBD1 is a possible D gene (5 bases). Source: unstimulated CD8+ T cells sorted from spleen or lymph node cells, taken before intestinal transplant. The CDR3 reads CASSPPQGLTEAFF. Here the CDR3 DNA reads TGCGCCAGCAGCCCGCCGCAGGGCTTAACTGAAGCTTTCTTT.